This T cell receptor (beta chain) was documented in a study of CD8+ T cells in alopecia areata. Looked up from germline, CDR1 is SNHLY and CDR2 is FYNNEI. The CDR3 consists of 14 residues. The ends were cut back, 7 bases at V and 0 bases at J, with 9 bases in the middle. Treatment specified: oral pan-JAK inhibitor, 5-10 mg twice daily. Extracted from the samples, RNA was reverse transcribed into cDNA to serve as the sequencing template. Method: immunoSEQ multiplex PCR; TCRdb's copy keeps in-frame clones and lacks some. The sample has 95,000 to 150,000 clones; around 60% are singletons. V and J are TRBV2 and TRBJ1-4; D perhaps matches TRBD1 (5 bases). Material: CD4+ T cells sorted from blood, obtained at week 4, from a patient treated with tofacitinib. The sequence came from a human donor with alopecia areata. CDR3: CASKRGATNEKLFF. The DNA for the CDR3 is TGTGCCAGCAAGAGGGGTGCAACTAATGAAAAACTGTTTTTT.